These 21 T cell receptor beta chains came from one sample sequenced in a study of cytotoxic CD8 clonotypes in ibrutinib-treated CLL. Sequencing used immunoSEQ multiplex PCR; TCRdb keeps in-frame clones, though not all of them. The sample holds 55,000 to 80,000 clones, 45% to 60% seen once. Sequenced material: PBMCs, taken after 12 months of ibrutinib treatment. The receptors originated from a human donor with chronic lymphocytic leukemia.

This sequence joins TRBV5-4 and TRBJ1-1; the D gene is possibly TRBD1 (5 bases). The CDR3 contains 13 residues. From germline, CDR1 is SGHNT and CDR2 YYREEE (reference sequence). The ends were cut back, 3 bases at V and 1 base at J, with 7 bases in the middle. DNA of the CDR3: TGTGCCAGCAGCTCTGGACAGAACACTGAAGCTTTCTTT. This sequence encodes CASSSGQNTEAFF.

The chain links TRBV28 to TRBJ2-5; D gene uncertain. V gave up 6 bases and J gave up 10 bases, with 15 bases separating them. Germline assignment: CDR1 MDHEN and CDR2 SYDVKM. The CDR3 totals 12 residues. CDR3 in DNA: TGTGCCAGCAGCCAACGACCCAAGGGCCAGTACTTC. The encoded protein is CASSQRPKGQYF.

The count of this clone is one. This chain uses TRBV25-1 with TRBJ2-7; 7 positions agree with TRBD2. This CDR3 contains 14 residues. Germline V gives CDR1 MGHDK, CDR2 SYGVNS. Trimming removed 4 bases from V and 3 bases from J; junction bases left unmatched: 6. CDR3 sequence: CASSAGGRIYEQYF. In nucleotides, the CDR3 is TGTGCCAGCAGTGCAGGCGGGAGAATCTACGAGCAGTACTTC.

The chain carries TRBV29-1 and TRBJ2-7; D remains unclear. This CDR3 comprises 10 residues. The V gene's germline CDR1 is SQVTM and CDR2 ANQGSEA. V was cut by 4 bases and J by 5 bases, with 6 bases left in between. This CDR3 is CSVGRDEQYF. DNA for the CDR3: TGCAGCGTTGGAAGGGACGAGCAGTACTTC.

A single count supports this clone. The chain links TRBV5-8 to TRBJ2-2, with 10 bases aligning to TRBD2. From germline, CDR1 is SGHTS and CDR2 YDEGEE. This CDR3 is 17 amino acids long. Germline trimming cut 5 bases from V and 5 bases from J; bases unmatched to any gene: 12. The CDR3 sequence is CASRFVAGGQQTGELFF. As DNA, the CDR3 is TGTGCCAGCAGGTTTGTAGCGGGGGGTCAGCAGACCGGGGAGCTGTTTTTT.

The chain couples TRBV19 to TRBJ1-1; possibly TRBD1 for D (6 bases). The CDR3 is made up of 14 amino acids. V dropped 9 bases and J dropped 2 bases, with 16 bases sitting between them. Germline values: CDR1 LNHDA, CDR2 SQIVND (reference sequence). CDR3 bases: TGTGCCAGCGCTGTACGGGGGCCTAACACTGAAGCTTTCTTT. Its translation: CASAVRGPNTEAFF.

This clone was seen more than once but under ten times. Other DNA sequences in the same sample also yield this CDR3. The genes are TRBV7-2 and TRBJ2-7; D is perhaps TRBD2 (5 bases). The V gene's germline CDR1 is SGHTA and CDR2 FQGNSA. V lost 5 bases, J lost 1 base, and 18 bases lay in between. The CDR3 covers 16 residues. CDR3 in DNA: TGTGCCAGCAGCCTGGTAGGTGTCGGAGGTTCCTACGAGCAGTACTTC. Its protein is CASSLVGVGGSYEQYF.

This clone was seen a few times. The chain uses TRBV2 and TRBJ2-2, with D hard to call. CDR1 and CDR2 (germline): SNHLY, FYNNEI. The CDR3 totals 11 residues. V was clipped by 3 bases and J by 7 bases, with 3 bases between them. The CDR3 here is CASSEYGELFF. As DNA, the CDR3 is TGTGCCAGCAGTGAGTACGGGGAGCTGTTTTTT.

This clone was recorded a few times. The chain couples TRBV2 to TRBJ2-3, with 10 bases fitting TRBD2. The CDR3 is made up of 16 amino acids. Germline trimming cut 1 base from V and 5 bases from J; bases unmatched to any gene: 6. Germline assignment: CDR1 SNHLY and CDR2 FYNNEI. Here the CDR3 DNA reads TGTGCCAGCAGTGAAGAAGCGGGAGGGCTTGGAGATACGCAGTATTTT. Amino acid sequence: CASSEEAGGLGDTQYF.

The rearrangement uses TRBV5-6 and TRBJ2-3; D not certain. V was shortened by 6 bases and J by 4 bases, with 15 bases between the two germline ends. The CDR3 loop spans 14 amino acids. Germline V gene data show CDR1 as SGHDT and CDR2 as YYEEEE. The chain's CDR3 is CASTYLVYPDTQYF. CDR3 nucleotides: TGTGCCAGCACCTATTTAGTATATCCAGATACGCAGTATTTT.

J is TRBJ2-1 and V is TRBV29-1; possibly TRBD1 for D (6 bases). CDR3 length equals 14 residues. Germline CDR1 is SQVTM and CDR2 is ANQGSEA. Deletions cut 8 bases from V and 0 bases from J, with 14 bases between. The CDR3 nucleotides read TGCAGCCTGGGGGCAGTAAGCTCCTACAATGAGCAGTTCTTC. Protein sequence: CSLGAVSSYNEQFF.

The chain recombines TRBV5-1 with TRBJ1-2, with TRBD1 identical over 7 bases. Germline-derived CDR1 and CDR2 are SGHRS and YFSETQ. The V and J ends lost 0 bases and 2 bases, in that order; junction bases with no gene match: 1. CDR3 size: 14 residues. CDR3 sequence (DNA): TGCGCCAGCAGCTTGGCGGGACAGAACTATGGCTACACCTTC. It is translated as CASSLAGQNYGYTF.

In DNA, the CDR3 is TGTGCCAGCAGGTTGGGACAGGGGAGCTCCTACGAGCAGTACTTC. This encodes CASRLGQGSSYEQYF. This chain connects TRBV6-1 to TRBJ2-7, with TRBD1 matching over 10 bases. Germline CDR1 MNHNS, CDR2 SASEGT. The length of the CDR3 is 15 residues. V lost 6 bases to trimming and J lost 0 bases; unmatched junction nucleotides: 5.

The chain combines TRBV2 with TRBJ2-1, with 8 bases identical to TRBD2. With 3 bases clipped from V and 10 bases from J, the junction kept 11 bases outside the gene matches. The CDR3 runs to 15 residues. Germline CDR1 is SNHLY and CDR2 is FYNNEI. This CDR3 is CASSDYSGSLNEQFF. DNA of the CDR3: TGTGCCAGCAGTGATTACAGCGGGAGTTTGAACGAGCAGTTCTTC.

The gene calls are TRBV7-9 and TRBJ2-1; 10 nucleotides match TRBD2. The length of the CDR3 is 15 residues. J gave up 15 bases and V 3 bases, and 14 bases lay outside the gene matches. Germline V CDR1 and CDR2: SEHNR, FQNEAQ (reference sequence). CDR3 residues: CASSFGPSGSPQPFF. The CDR3 DNA reads as TGTGCCAGCAGCTTTGGCCCTAGCGGGAGCCCCCAACCGTTCTTC.

The V gene is TRBV19, the J gene TRBJ1-5; D gene unclear. V gave up 5 bases and J gave up 6 bases, with 14 bases separating them. CDR1 is LNHDA, CDR2 SQIVND, per germline (reference sequence). The CDR3 consists of 14 residues. The CDR3 nucleotides read TGTGCCAGTAGTCAGCCAAAGAACGCTCAGCCCCAGCATTTT. The encoded protein is CASSQPKNAQPQHF.

This chain connects TRBV5-4 to TRBJ2-1; D remains unclear. V was trimmed by 0 bases and J by 2 bases, leaving 6 bases between them. The CDR3 is made up of 14 amino acids. Per germline, CDR1 SGHNT and CDR2 YYREEE (reference sequence). The CDR3 DNA reads as TGTGCCAGCAGCTTGGCCGGAACCTACAATGAGCAGTTCTTC. It is translated as CASSLAGTYNEQFF. The full variable domain, rest sourced from reference TRBV5-4 and TRBJ2-1, is ETGVTQSPTHLIKTRGQQVTLRCSSQSGHNTVSWYQQALGQGPQFIFQYYREEENGRGNFPPRFSGLQFPNYSSELNVNALELDDSALYLCASSLAGTYNEQFFGPGTRLTVL.

The rearrangement joins TRBV5-1 to TRBJ1-1, with TRBD1 identical over 8 bases. Looked up from germline, CDR1 is SGHRS and CDR2 is YFSETQ. Trimming removed 1 base from V and 4 bases from J; junction bases left unmatched: 3. This CDR3 is 14 amino acids long. CDR3 nucleotide sequence: TGCGCCAGCAGCTTGCAGGGGGCGCCCACTGAAGCTTTCTTT. Encoded protein: CASSLQGAPTEAFF.

The table lists this clone with a few counts. The chain has TRBV29-1 and TRBJ1-1, with a tentative D call TRBD1 (6 bases). The CDR3 is 15 amino acids. Germline V gene lookup returns CDR1 SQVTM and CDR2 ANQGSEA. V shed 0 bases and J shed 3 bases, with 14 bases lying between them. The CDR3 coding sequence is TGCAGCGTTGAAGATCTCTGGGGGCTCCACACTGAAGCTTTCTTT. Its translation: CSVEDLWGLHTEAFF.

V gene TRBV29-1 combines with J gene TRBJ2-1; 10 positions agree with TRBD2. This CDR3 is 15 amino acids long. The V gene end was trimmed by 2 bases and the J gene end by 7 bases; junction bases not matched to a gene: 8. CDR1 and CDR2 (germline): SQVTM, ANQGSEA. The CDR3, as DNA: TGCAGCGTTGAACTAGCGGGAGTGGGTAGGAATGAGCAGTTCTTC. Amino acid sequence: CSVELAGVGRNEQFF.

The V and J genes are TRBV10-3 and TRBJ1-2; D gene unclear. Trimming shortened V by 11 bases and J by 8 bases, and 21 bases separated the two germline ends. CDR1 is ENHRY, CDR2 SYGVKD, per germline. The CDR3 loop spans 13 amino acids. CDR3 coding DNA: TGTGCCGTGTCGGACCGTTGGGATTGGGGCTACACCTTC. Translation gives CAVSDRWDWGYTF.